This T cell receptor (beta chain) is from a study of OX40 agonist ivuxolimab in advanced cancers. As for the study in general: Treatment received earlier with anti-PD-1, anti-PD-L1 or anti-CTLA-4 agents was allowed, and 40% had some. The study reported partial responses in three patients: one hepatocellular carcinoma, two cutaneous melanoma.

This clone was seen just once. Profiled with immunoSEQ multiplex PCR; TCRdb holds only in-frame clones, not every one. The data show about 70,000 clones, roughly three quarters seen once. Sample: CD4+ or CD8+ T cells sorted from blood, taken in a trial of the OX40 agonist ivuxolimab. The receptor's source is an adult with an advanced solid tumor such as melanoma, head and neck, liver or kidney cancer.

CDR3 sequence (DNA): TGCGCCAGCAGCTTTCAGGGCCCGAACACTGAAGCTTTCTTT. Translating gives CASSFQGPNTEAFF. The chain links TRBV5-1 to TRBJ1-1; D is possibly TRBD1 (5 bases). Germline V gene sequence: CDR1 SGHRS, CDR2 YFSETQ. The CDR3 runs 14 residues. Between the trimmed V and J ends, which lost 2 bases and 1 base, there was a span of 9 bases.